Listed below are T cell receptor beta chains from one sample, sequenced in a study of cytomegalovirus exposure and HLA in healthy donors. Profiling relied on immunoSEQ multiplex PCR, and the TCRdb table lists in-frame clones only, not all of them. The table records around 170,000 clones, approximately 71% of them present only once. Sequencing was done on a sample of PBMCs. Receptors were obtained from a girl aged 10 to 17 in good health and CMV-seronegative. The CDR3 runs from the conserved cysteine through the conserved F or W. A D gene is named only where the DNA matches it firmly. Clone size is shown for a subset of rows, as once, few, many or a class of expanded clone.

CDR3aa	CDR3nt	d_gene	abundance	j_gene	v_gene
CASSPSGLDTQYF	TGTGCCAGCAGCCCGTCGGGGTTAGATACGCAGTATTTT	.	.	TRBJ2-3	TRBV6-4
CASSETSVWNEQFF	TGTGCCAGCAGTGAAACTAGCGTCTGGAATGAGCAGTTCTTC	TRBD2	.	TRBJ2-1	TRBV2
CASSGQGVSYEQYF	TGTGCCAGCAGTGGCCAGGGGGTGTCCTACGAGCAGTACTTC	TRBD1	few	TRBJ2-7	TRBV6-5
CATGGTGELFF	TGTGCCACCGGAGGGACCGGGGAGCTGTTTTTT	.	.	TRBJ2-2	TRBV2
CAISEVALQYNEQFF	TGTGCCATCAGTGAGGTAGCGCTCCAATACAATGAGCAGTTCTTC	.	.	TRBJ2-1	TRBV10-3
CAWILRGTEAFF	TGTGCCTGGATCTTACGGGGCACTGAAGCTTTCTTT	.	.	TRBJ1-1	TRBV30
CASSVGGEQYF	TGTGCCAGCAGTGTGGGGGGCGAGCAGTACTTC	.	.	TRBJ2-7	TRBV2
CASSPKRGDNEQFF	TGTGCCAGCAGCCCGAAGCGGGGGGACAATGAGCAGTTCTTC	TRBD2	.	TRBJ2-1	TRBV5-4
CASSQDGTGGPTDTQYF	TGCGCCAGCAGCCAAGATGGGACAGGGGGCCCGACAGATACGCAGTATTTT	TRBD1	.	TRBJ2-3	TRBV4-1
CASSTDSLYEQYF	TGTGCCAGCAGCACCGACAGTCTATACGAGCAGTACTTC	.	.	TRBJ2-7	TRBV7-8
CASSFRGMNTEAFF	TGTGCCAGTAGCTTCAGGGGAATGAACACTGAAGCTTTCTTT	.	.	TRBJ1-1	TRBV19
CASSPGTGIKLFF	TGTGCCAGCTCACCGGGAACGGGGATAAAACTGTTTTTT	.	.	TRBJ1-4	TRBV18